The 32 T cell receptor beta chains in this list originate from one sample, sequenced in a study of blood T cell repertoires in COVID-19. Here immunoSEQ multiplex PCR was the method, and the copy in TCRdb shows in-frame clones only, minus some. The table records about 440,000 clones, around 90% of them present only once. What was sequenced was PBMCs or T cells enriched from blood (not recorded which). Receptors originate from a woman in her late teens or twenties with acute COVID-19.

The CDR3 here is CASSSYSSNYGYTF. CDR3 nucleotide sequence: TGTGCCAGCAGTTCGTACTCTTCTAACTATGGCTACACCTTC. The rearrangement links TRBV28 to TRBJ1-2; D is undetermined. Germline CDR1 reads MDHEN; CDR2 reads SYDVKM. Trimming left V 4 bases short and J 0 bases short, with 9 bases between. The CDR3 is 14 residues long.

CDR3 residues: CATSGDRSSGNTIYF. The CDR3 DNA reads as TGTGCCACCAGCGGTGACAGAAGCTCTGGAAACACCATATATTTT. This chain connects TRBV15 to TRBJ1-3; tentatively, D is TRBD1 (5 bases). Trimming shortened V by 5 bases and J by 0 bases, and 11 bases separated the two germline ends. The CDR3 consists of 15 residues. The germline V gene has CDR1 LNHNV and CDR2 YYDKDF (reference sequence).

The rearrangement uses TRBV6-5 and TRBJ2-2; tentatively, D is TRBD2 (6 bases). The CDR3 spans 13 residues. Germline lookup yields CDR1 MNHEY and CDR2 SVGAGI. Trimming removed 6 bases at V and 5 bases at J, with 10 bases between. DNA for the CDR3: TGTGCCAGCAGGGGGGGTTTGACCGGGGAGCTGTTTTTT. Protein product: CASRGGLTGELFF.

The gene calls are TRBV6-2 or TRBV6-3 and TRBJ2-7, with 7 positions matching TRBD2. Germline CDR1 and CDR2: MNHEY and SVGEGT. J was trimmed by 1 base and V by 2 bases; bases with no gene match: 8. CDR3 length equals 16 residues. The CDR3 DNA follows: TGTGCCAGCAGTTACGAAGCACCGGGACTATCCTACGAGCAGTACTTC. It codes for CASSYEAPGLSYEQYF.

The CDR3 loop is CASSLEPGIGSNVLTF. The CDR3 DNA follows: TGTGCCAGCAGCTTAGAACCGGGAATCGGGTCCAACGTCCTGACTTTC. The rearrangement joins TRBV7-9 to TRBJ2-6; perhaps TRBD2 as D (5 bases). The CDR3 has 16 amino acids. Germline loops: CDR1 SEHNR, CDR2 FQNEAQ (reference sequence). The V gene lost 1 base and the J gene lost 8 bases, with 15 bases spanning the gap.

CDR3 DNA sequence: TGTGCCACCAGTGTGACTCATGAGGGAACAGATACGCAGTATTTT. Its translation is CATSVTHEGTDTQYF. The V call is TRBV24-1, the J call TRBJ2-3, with TRBD2 as a possible D gene (5 bases). CDR1 KGHDR and CDR2 SFDVKD come from the germline V gene. Trimming left V 5 bases short and J 3 bases short, with 14 bases between. The CDR3 contains 15 residues.

This clone was seen only once. The rearrangement links TRBV5-3 to TRBJ1-5; possible D gene TRBD1, 5 bases. TRBV5-3 is noted as an ORF with a role that remains uncertain. V was shortened by 4 bases and J by 3 bases, with 11 bases between the two germline ends. CDR3 length equals 14 residues. Written as DNA, the CDR3 is TGTGCCAGAAGCCACGACAGACCCAATCAGCCCCAGCATTTT. Translating gives CARSHDRPNQPQHF.

The CDR3 DNA reads as TGTGCCAGCAGCGTCTCCGGGACAGGGGGGGATGACACTGAAGCTTTCTTT. It yields the protein CASSVSGTGGDDTEAFF. This chain joins TRBV9 and TRBJ1-1; 11 nucleotides match TRBD1. V shed 2 bases and J 3 bases; nucleotides not matched to a gene: 9. The CDR3 contains 17 residues. Germline V gene data show CDR1 as SGDLS and CDR2 as YYNGEE.

V is TRBV19 and J is TRBJ2-3, with 8 positions matching TRBD2. V was clipped by 9 bases and J by 5 bases; unmatched bases: 10. The CDR3 has 14 amino acids. Germline CDR1 LNHDA, CDR2 SQIVND (reference sequence). This CDR3 is CASSPGGQVDTQYF. CDR3 in DNA: TGTGCCAGCTCCCCGGGGGGGCAAGTAGATACGCAGTATTTT.

The chain uses TRBV6-2 or TRBV6-3 and TRBJ2-7; a weak D match, TRBD2 (5 bases). Germline V gene lookup returns CDR1 MNHEY and CDR2 SVGEGT. Between the trimmed V and J ends, which lost 4 bases and 4 bases, there was a span of 14 bases. The length of the CDR3 is 14 residues. The chain's CDR3 is CASSSGYSWYEQYF. The CDR3 DNA follows: TGTGCCAGCAGTTCGGGGTATTCATGGTACGAGCAGTACTTC.

J is TRBJ2-7 and V is TRBV7-9; 11 bases map to TRBD2. The CDR3 sequence is 16 residues long. Germline CDR1 SEHNR, CDR2 FQNEAQ (reference sequence). Unmatched junction bases numbered 12, after V lost 6 bases and J lost 5 bases. This CDR3 reads CASRDGTSGRGDEQYF. The CDR3 nucleotides are TGTGCCAGCAGAGACGGTACTAGCGGGAGAGGGGACGAGCAGTACTTC.

This clone was recorded a few times. V usage is TRBV11-2 and J usage is TRBJ1-4; TRBD1 agrees at 8 bases. Germline loops: CDR1 SGHAT, CDR2 FQNNGV. This CDR3 has 15 amino acids. J lost 8 bases, V lost 5 bases, and 10 bases had no gene match. CDR3 residues: CASSQPGQVREKLFF. The CDR3 nucleotides read TGTGCCAGCAGCCAGCCGGGACAGGTGCGGGAAAAACTGTTTTTT.

The chain joins TRBV19 to TRBJ2-1; 11 nucleotides align to TRBD1. Germline values: CDR1 LNHDA, CDR2 SQIVND (reference sequence). The CDR3 extends over 16 amino acids. J was trimmed by 5 bases and V by 3 bases; bases with no gene match: 6. Written as DNA, the CDR3 is TGTGCCAGTAGTATCTCTGGGACAGGGGGAAACAATGAGCAGTTCTTC. Amino acid sequence: CASSISGTGGNNEQFF.

This rearrangement joins TRBV7-2 to TRBJ1-3, with D tentatively TRBD1 (6 bases). The CDR3 is 15 residues long. Germline V gene data show CDR1 as SGHTA and CDR2 as FQGNSA. The V and J ends lost 3 bases and 3 bases respectively, with 12 bases between them. For the CDR3, the DNA is TGTGCCAGCAGCTTGGTGGGGGCGCGTGGAAACACCATATATTTT. It codes for CASSLVGARGNTIYF.

V usage is TRBV11-3 and J usage is TRBJ2-3; 10 bases are a match to TRBD2. Germline V gene lookup returns CDR1 SGHNT and CDR2 YENEEA. V lost 1 base to trimming and J lost 2 bases; unmatched junction nucleotides: 3. The CDR3 runs 16 residues. The CDR3 loop reads CASSLGLAGATDTQYF. The CDR3 DNA sequence: TGTGCCAGCAGCTTAGGTCTAGCGGGGGCCACAGATACGCAGTATTTT. Full variable domain (missing parts from reference TRBV11-3 and TRBJ2-3): EAGVVQSPRYKIIEKKQPVAFWCNPISGHNTLYWYLQNLGQGPELLIRYENEEAVDDSQLPKDRFSAERLKGVDSTLKIQPAELGDSAVYLCASSLGLAGATDTQYFGPGTRLTVL.

This clone came up a few times. The chain links TRBV24-1 to TRBJ2-5; TRBD2 matches 10 bases. Looked up from germline, CDR1 is KGHDR and CDR2 is SFDVKD. The trim removed 0 bases at V and 9 bases at J, leaving 6 bases unmatched. CDR3 length: 15 residues. The CDR3 DNA follows: TGTGCCACCAGTGATTTGGCTAGCGGGGGTACGGCCCAGTACTTC. Translation gives CATSDLASGGTAQYF.

The V and J genes are TRBV10-1 and TRBJ2-7, with D perhaps TRBD1 (5 bases). Germline V gene sequence: CDR1 WNHNN, CDR2 SYGVQD (reference sequence). The length of the CDR3 is 12 residues. With 4 bases removed from V and 6 bases from J, the gap between germline ends came to 10 bases. In nucleotides, the CDR3 is TGCGCCAGCAGTGCGAATGGGGCCGAGCAGTACTTC. Translation: CASSANGAEQYF.

The chain couples TRBV2 to TRBJ2-5; 7 bases are a match to TRBD2. There are 15 residues in the CDR3. The V and J ends lost 2 bases and 2 bases, in that order; junction bases with no gene match: 5. CDR1 is SNHLY and CDR2 is FYNNEI in the germline V gene. CDR3 sequence (DNA): TGTGCCAGCAGTGAACAGTCTAGCGGACAAGAGACCCAGTACTTC. Translation gives CASSEQSSGQETQYF.

This chain connects TRBV6-5 to TRBJ1-5; D remains unclear. This CDR3 is 13 amino acids long. Germline CDR1 and CDR2: MNHEY and SVGAGI. The V gene lost 6 bases and the J gene lost 5 bases, with 11 bases spanning the gap. CDR3 coding DNA: TGTGCCAGCAGCGACTACAGCGATCAGCCCCAGCATTTT. Translating it yields CASSDYSDQPQHF.

This rearrangement joins TRBV27 to TRBJ2-1, with D perhaps matching TRBD2 (5 bases). CDR3 size: 14 residues. Germline V gives CDR1 MNHEY, CDR2 SMNVEV (reference sequence). V shed 2 bases and J shed 5 bases, with 10 bases lying between them. The CDR3 region is CASSLAGLHNEQFF. The CDR3 coding sequence is TGTGCCAGCAGTTTAGCGGGTCTACACAATGAGCAGTTCTTC.

The chain employs TRBV5-1 and TRBJ2-1; TRBD2 matches 12 bases. CDR3 length: 20 amino acids. CDR1 and CDR2 (germline): SGHRS, YFSETQ. The V gene end was trimmed by 4 bases and the J gene end by 2 bases; junction bases not matched to a gene: 16. The CDR3 loop reads CASSHRRRLAGERTYNEQFF. The DNA of the CDR3 is TGCGCCAGCAGCCACCGCCGGAGACTAGCGGGAGAAAGGACCTACAATGAGCAGTTCTTC.

The chain employs TRBV27 and TRBJ1-1, with no clear D. Deletions cut 1 base from V and 8 bases from J, with 11 bases between. This CDR3 is 13 amino acids long. From germline, CDR1 is MNHEY and CDR2 SMNVEV (reference sequence). The CDR3 nucleotides are TGTGCCAGCAGTTTATACCTCGGACTGGAAGCTTTCTTT. Translation gives CASSLYLGLEAFF.

This chain joins TRBV4-3 and TRBJ1-4; 7 bases line up with TRBD1. Per the germline V gene, CDR1 is LGHNA and CDR2 is YSLEER. This CDR3 spans 17 amino acids. Trimming cost V 0 bases and J 5 bases; bases outside gene matches: 9. The CDR3 DNA follows: TGCGCCAGCAGCCAAGACCGTGCGGCAGGGGGGAATGAAAAACTGTTTTTT. Its protein product is CASSQDRAAGGNEKLFF.

The CDR3 DNA sequence: TGTGCCAGCAGCTCCGGGCAGGGGGGCTCCTACGAGCAGTACTTC. Its protein product is CASSSGQGGSYEQYF. The chain links TRBV11-3 to TRBJ2-7, with a tentative D call TRBD1 (7 bases). Between the trimmed V and J ends, which lost 4 bases and 0 bases, there was a span of 13 bases. This CDR3 is 15 amino acids long. Germline V gene data show CDR1 as SGHNT and CDR2 as YENEEA.

The V and J genes are TRBV27 and TRBJ1-1, with D perhaps matching TRBD1 (5 bases). Trimming stripped 5 bases from V and 1 base from J, with 14 bases between. This CDR3 is 15 amino acids long. Germline CDR1 and CDR2: MNHEY and SMNVEV (reference sequence). The CDR3 bases are TGTGCCAGCAGTCCCGCCGGGGGTCCGAACACTGAAGCTTTCTTT. Translated: CASSPAGGPNTEAFF.

The chain couples TRBV3-1 (or the pseudogene TRBV3-2) to TRBJ2-3; possible D gene TRBD2, 5 bases. Trimming took 3 bases from V and 2 from J, leaving 9 bases between them. The CDR3 extends over 14 amino acids. Per the germline V gene, CDR1 is LGHDT and CDR2 is YNNKEL (reference sequence). In DNA form, the CDR3 reads TGTGCCAGCAGCCACGCGGGCAACACAGATACGCAGTATTTT. Encoded protein: CASSHAGNTDTQYF.

The chain carries TRBV19 and TRBJ2-6, with TRBD1 matching 8 bases. The J segment lost 4 bases and the V segment lost 10 bases, leaving 3 bases of the junction unmatched. The CDR3 contains 13 residues. The germline V gene has CDR1 LNHDA and CDR2 SQIVND (reference sequence). CDR3 DNA: TGTGCCACCAGGGGGCCCGGGGCCAACGTCCTGACTTTC. It codes for CATRGPGANVLTF. Filled out from reference TRBV19 and TRBJ2-6, the complete variable domain reads DGGITQSPKYLFRKEGQNVTLSCEQNLNHDAMYWYRQDPGQGLRLIYYSQIVNDFQKGDIAEGYSVSREKKESFPLTVTSAQKNPTAFYLCATRGPGANVLTFGAGSRLTVL.

V usage is TRBV4-3 and J usage is TRBJ1-3; D gene unclear. The CDR3 has 13 amino acids. Trimming cost V 1 base and J 6 bases, with 7 bases left between them. The germline gives CDR1 LGHNA, CDR2 YSLEER. DNA for the CDR3: TGCGCCAGCAGCCAAGCCCTTTCAAACACCATATATTTT. As protein: CASSQALSNTIYF.

This rearrangement joins TRBV9 to TRBJ2-1; TRBD2 aligns across 8 bases. From germline, CDR1 is SGDLS and CDR2 YYNGEE. The CDR3 spans 15 residues. The V gene end was trimmed by 3 bases and the J gene end by 2 bases; junction bases not matched to a gene: 4. The CDR3 DNA follows: TGTGCCAGCAGCGATGCGGGACTAGCCTACAATGAGCAGTTCTTC. Its translation is CASSDAGLAYNEQFF.

The chain is built from TRBV5-6 and TRBJ2-1; no clear D gene. CDR3 length equals 16 residues. CDR1 and CDR2 (germline): SGHDT, YYEEEE. Deletions cut 4 bases from V and 0 bases from J, with 14 bases between. The CDR3: CASSPPGSSSYNEQFF. CDR3 coding DNA: TGTGCCAGCAGCCCCCCCGGGTCGAGCTCCTACAATGAGCAGTTCTTC. Variable domain in full (rest from reference TRBV5-6 and TRBJ2-1): DAGVTQSPTHLIKTRGQQVTLRCSPKSGHDTVSWYQQALGQGPQFIFQYYEEEERQRGNFPDRFSGHQFPNYSSELNVNALLLGDSALYLCASSPPGSSSYNEQFFGPGTRLTVL.

The chain has TRBV5-4 and TRBJ2-5, with 7 bases matching TRBD1. V shed 5 bases, J shed 0 bases, and the junction held 13 bases outside the gene matches. CDR1 and CDR2 from the germline V gene are SGHNT and YYREEE (reference sequence). The CDR3 loop spans 17 amino acids. The CDR3, as DNA: TGTGCCAGCAGTCCGGGAAGAGGGACAGATCACCAAGAGACCCAGTACTTC. It specifies CASSPGRGTDHQETQYF. The full variable domain, its missing parts supplied by reference TRBV5-4 and TRBJ2-5, is ETGVTQSPTHLIKTRGQQVTLRCSSQSGHNTVSWYQQALGQGPQFIFQYYREEENGRGNFPPRFSGLQFPNYSSELNVNALELDDSALYLCASSPGRGTDHQETQYFGPGTRLLVL.

V gene TRBV19 combines with J gene TRBJ1-2; 10 bases line up with TRBD1. Per germline, CDR1 LNHDA and CDR2 SQIVND (reference sequence). V was clipped by 11 bases and J by 7 bases; unmatched bases: 10. The CDR3 is 13 residues long. The CDR3 here is CAAMGQGNPGYTF. The CDR3, as DNA: TGTGCCGCTATGGGACAGGGGAATCCTGGCTACACCTTC.